Included here is one T cell receptor beta chain sequence, with context. Cohort placement rested on clinical history that participants reported themselves. During the 2 weeks before they entered the study, exposed participants had met someone with a PCR-confirmed or clinician-diagnosed COVID-19 case. The entry originates in a study of blood T cell repertoires in COVID-19. The overall study: Sites across the United States, Italy and Spain contributed samples from acute and convalescent COVID-19.

Libraries were prepared by immunoSEQ multiplex PCR; TCRdb keeps only in-frame clonotypes and omits some of them. Among under 300,000 clones listed, 88% were seen once. This CDR3 comprises 18 residues. Trimming cost V 4 bases and J 7 bases; bases outside gene matches: 12. The germline V gene has CDR1 LGHNA and CDR2 YSLEER. Material: PBMCs or T cells enriched from blood (not recorded which). The gene calls are TRBV4-3 and TRBJ2-2; 13 bases are a match to TRBD2. The TCR was taken from a woman between 40 and 50 years old who had been exposed to COVID-19. The chain's CDR3 is CASSREPTSGGAIGELFF. DNA of the CDR3: TGCGCCAGCAGCCGGGAACCAACTAGCGGGGGGGCCATCGGGGAGCTGTTTTTT.